This is a list of T cell receptor beta chains from one sample in a study of T-cell reconstitution after alpha-beta-depleted transplantation in children. MiXCR was run by TCRdb on the PCR reads, yielding one entry per CDR3 protein. The sample has around 400,000 distinct CDR3 sequences; around 9.9% are singletons. The source material was PBMCs from the stem cell graft donor, sampled from the stem cell graft. Receptors originate from a human donor who donated a stem cell graft to a child with acute myeloid leukemia. Both conserved end residues are part of each CDR3. Each record gives: J gene, V gene, CDR3 length, clone size, D gene, CDR3 DNA, CDR3 protein. A D gene is named only where the DNA matches it firmly. Where a row states a size, it is once, few, many or the class of an expanded clone; other rows omit it.

>TRBJ2-1|TRBV7-6|14|.|.
TGTGCCAGCAGTTTACTAAATTCCTACAATGAGCAGTTCTTC
CASSLLNSYNEQFF
>TRBJ1-1|TRBV5-1|13|many|.
TGTGCCAGCAGTTTGACGGGGTACACTGAAGCTTTCTTT
CASSLTGYTEAFF
>TRBJ1-3|TRBV29-1|16|few|.
TGCAGCGTTGAAGTAAGCTCCGGCCTGTCTGGAAACACCATATATTTT
CSVEVSSGLSGNTIYF
>TRBJ2-7|TRBV11-2|17|many|TRBD1
TGTGCCAGCAGCTTACGGCCGAACGGACAGGGGCTTAGCGAGCAGTACTTC
CASSLRPNGQGLSEQYF
>TRBJ1-5|TRBV6-5|16|.|.
TGTGCCAGCAGTTATCCCTATGGAGGGAGCAATCAGCCCCAGCATTTT
CASSYPYGGSNQPQHF
>TRBJ2-2|TRBV7-6|18|.|TRBD2
TGTGCCAGCAGCCTGACTAGCGGGGGGATCTCGAACACCGGGGAGCTGTTTTTT
CASSLTSGGISNTGELFF
>TRBJ2-5|TRBV25-1|13|few|.
TGTGCCAGCAGTACAGCGCCTAAAGAGACCCAGTACTTC
CASSTAPKETQYF
>TRBJ2-5|TRBV12-3/TRBV12-4|14|many|TRBD2
TGTGCCAGCAGTGAAGCGGGGGGGCAGGAGACCCAGTACTTC
CASSEAGGQETQYF
>TRBJ2-1|TRBV11-1|21|few|.
TGTGCCAGCAGCGAACGGGGATTGGGGACACTAAGTAACAGCTCCTACAATGAGCAGTTCTTC
CASSERGLGTLSNSSYNEQFF
>TRBJ2-7|TRBV6-5|13|.|.
TGTGCCAGCAGTTGGGGAGGCGGCTACGAGCAGTACTTC
CASSWGGGYEQYF
>TRBJ2-3|TRBV12-3/TRBV12-4|16|many|.
TGTGCCAGCAGTTTAGAGGCGGGCCCTCGGACAGATACGCAGTATTTT
CASSLEAGPRTDTQYF
>TRBJ1-5|TRBV6-2/TRBV6-3|15|.|TRBD1
TGTGCCAGCAGTTACTCGAGCCAGGGGGGTCAGCCCCAGCATTTT
CASSYSSQGGQPQHF
>TRBJ1-6|TRBV2|16|few|.
TGTGCCAGCAGTGATTGGGGGGGCGCCGCGGATTCACCCCTCCACTTT
CASSDWGGAADSPLHF
>TRBJ1-2|TRBV12-3/TRBV12-4|12|few|.
TGTGCCAGCAGCCAGGGCATCCGTCGCTACACCTTC
CASSQGIRRYTF
>TRBJ2-1|TRBV9|15|few|.
TGTGCCAGCAGCGTACTCGCTCCTGGAGACAATGAGCAGTTCTTC
CASSVLAPGDNEQFF
>TRBJ1-3|TRBV29-1|12|few|.
TGCAGCGGAGGGGAGGCTGGAAACACCATATATTTT
CSGGEAGNTIYF
>TRBJ2-5|TRBV29-1|13|many|.
TGCAGCGTTGAGCCGGGGGTCCAAGAGACCCAGTACTTC
CSVEPGVQETQYF
>TRBJ2-5|TRBV7-8|14|.|.
TGTGCCAGTAGCAAGGCAGAAACCCAAGAGACCCAGTACTTC
CASSKAETQETQYF
>TRBJ2-5|TRBV5-1|17|many|.
TGCGCCAGCAGCTTGGAGGGGGGCGACCATAGAAGAGAGACCCAGTACTTC
CASSLEGGDHRRETQYF
>TRBJ2-5|TRBV20-1|14|few|TRBD2
TGCAGTGCTAGAGCGGCTAGCGGACAAGAGACCCAGTACTTC
CSARAASGQETQYF
>TRBJ2-3|TRBV20-1|13|many|.
TGCAGTGCTAGCCTAACGGGACCAGATACGCAGTATTTT
CSASLTGPDTQYF
>TRBJ1-1|TRBV5-1|13|few|TRBD1
TGCGCCAGCGGGTCAGGGGGCTACACTGAAGCTTTCTTT
CASGSGGYTEAFF
>TRBJ2-4|TRBV7-2|16|.|TRBD1
TGTGCCAGCAGCTTAGTTGCGGGACAGGGAGCAAACATTCAGTACTTC
CASSLVAGQGANIQYF
>TRBJ2-5|TRBV6-5|15|.|TRBD2
TGTGCCAGCACGTTTGCTAGCGGGGGGCAAGAGACCCAGTACTTC
CASTFASGGQETQYF
>TRBJ2-2|TRBV29-1|14|many|.
TGCAGCGTTGGGGTGTTTGGGGACACCGGGGAGCTGTTTTTT
CSVGVFGDTGELFF
>TRBJ2-7|TRBV27|15|.|TRBD2
TGTGCCAGCAGTAATCTAGCGGGTACCTCCTACGAGCAGTACTTC
CASSNLAGTSYEQYF
>TRBJ2-1|TRBV20-1|15|.|TRBD2
TGCTGTGCTAAAGGGTGGCTAGCGGGCTACAATGAGCAGTTCTTC
CCAKGWLAGYNEQFF
>TRBJ1-6|TRBV20-1|15|few|.
TGCAGTGCTAGAGGCGGGAGCTCCTATAATTCACCCCTCCACTTT
CSARGGSSYNSPLHF
>TRBJ2-3|TRBV24-1|14|once|TRBD1
TGTGCCACCAGTGACGGGACAGGGCCTGTTACGCAGTATTTT
CATSDGTGPVTQYF
>TRBJ2-5|TRBV5-4|15|.|TRBD1
TGTGCCAGCAGCTCAAACAGGGGGTCGGGAGAGACCCAGTACTTC
CASSSNRGSGETQYF
>TRBJ1-1|TRBV29-1|14|few|.
TGCAGCGTTGCGGGAGGGGACTTGAACACTGAAGCTTTCTTT
CSVAGGDLNTEAFF
>TRBJ2-2|TRBV20-1|14|few|.
TGCAGTGGGTTGAGGATAGAGAACACCGGGGAGCTGTTTTTT
CSGLRIENTGELFF
>TRBJ2-1|TRBV7-9|13|many|TRBD1
TGTGCCAGCACCTTTCAACCGGGTACAGGGGGTTTCTTC
CASTFQPGTGGFF
>TRBJ2-7|TRBV12-5|12|.|TRBD1
TGTGCTAGTGGGCCAGGGGGCAGCGAGCAGTACTTC
CASGPGGSEQYF
>TRBJ2-7|TRBV5-5|14|few|TRBD1
TGTGCCAGCAGCAGACAGGGGGCCGAATACGAGCAGTACTTC
CASSRQGAEYEQYF
>TRBJ2-7|TRBV13|14|few|.
TGTGCCAGCAGCTTTCTAGATATCCAACGGGAGAAGTACTTC
CASSFLDIQREKYF
>TRBJ2-1|TRBV12-3/TRBV12-4|19|many|.
TGTGCCAGCAAGGGGACGATCGCGGGCTCAATTCCCTCCTACAATGAGCAGTTCTTC
CASKGTIAGSIPSYNEQFF
>TRBJ1-2|TRBV12-3/TRBV12-4|16|.|.
TGTGCCAGCAGTTCCTGGGAGCCGCCGGTGGACTATGGCTACACCTTC
CASSSWEPPVDYGYTF
>TRBJ1-1|TRBV29-1|12|few|.
TGCAGCGTTCGATGGGGGGGGACTGAAGCTTTCTTT
CSVRWGGTEAFF
>TRBJ2-1|TRBV5-4|17|few|TRBD2
TGTGCCAGCAGCTTGGGACGGGGTGCGGGAGTCTCCAATGAGCAGTTCTTC
CASSLGRGAGVSNEQFF
>TRBJ2-7|TRBV9|14|many|.
TGTGCCAGCAGCGTAGGAGACTCCTTGTACGAGCAGTACTTC
CASSVGDSLYEQYF
>TRBJ2-3|TRBV6-2/TRBV6-3|16|.|.
TGTGCCAGCAGTTACATGGGTCGAGCGGACACAGATACGCAGTATTTT
CASSYMGRADTDTQYF
>TRBJ2-1|TRBV5-1|15|many|.
TGCGCCAGCAGCTTAAGACTTAGCTCCTACAATGAGCAGTTCTTC
CASSLRLSSYNEQFF
>TRBJ2-7|TRBV5-1|14|.|.
TGCGCCAGCTCAGGATCCGGGAGCTCCTACGAGCAGTACTTC
CASSGSGSSYEQYF
>TRBJ2-2|TRBV9|15|.|.
TGTGCCAGCAGCGTAGCCAACTCGAACACCGGGGAGCTGTTTTTT
CASSVANSNTGELFF
>TRBJ2-3|TRBV7-8|15|few|TRBD2
TGTGCCAGCAGCCCCCGGCGGGGGGGAACAGATACGCAGTATTTT
CASSPRRGGTDTQYF
>TRBJ2-5|TRBV12-3/TRBV12-4|13|.|TRBD2
TGTGCCAGCGGGCTAGCGGGCAAAGAGACCCAGTACTTC
CASGLAGKETQYF
>TRBJ2-1|TRBV20-1|16|few|TRBD2
TGCAGTGCTAGAATGGGACTAGCGGGGACGTACAATGAGCAGTTCTTC
CSARMGLAGTYNEQFF
>TRBJ2-1|TRBV4-3|16|few|.
TGCGCCAGCAGCCAAGTAAAGGATAGCGTATACAATGAGCAGTTCTTC
CASSQVKDSVYNEQFF
>TRBJ2-2|TRBV6-1|12|.|.
TGTGCCAGCAGAGACCTGACCGGGGAGCTGTTTTTT
CASRDLTGELFF
>TRBJ2-3|TRBV12-3/TRBV12-4|15|few|TRBD1
TGTGCCAGCAGTTTGAGACAGGGGGCCGTAGATACGCAGTATTTT
CASSLRQGAVDTQYF